The clone carrying this TCR beta chain was recorded at least ten times. The antigen is not known. Template material for amplifying TCR beta CDR3 regions consisted of RNA transcripts. When the TCR CDR3 underwent first-round RT-PCR, the HTBI primer set was used. TCRdb re-derived calls from the multiplex PCR reads in MiXCR, one entry per CDR3 protein. The sample holds fewer than 200,000 distinct CDR3 sequences; over 15% are singletons and the top ten take roughly 30%. This specimen comes from a study of T cells in Graves' hyperthyroidism and ophthalmopathy. Broader study findings: Most expanded thyroid clonotypes above 0.001 also appeared in blood.

Those patients with uncontrolled infection, other autoimmune disease, pregnancy or lactation were excluded. CDR3 length: 15 residues. Germline V gene sequence: CDR1 MDHEN, CDR2 SYDVKM. After removal of 0 bases from V and 0 bases from J, the junction contained 2 bases not matched to a gene. Sequencing was done on a sample of blood. The sequence was obtained from a woman between 45 and 65 years old with Graves' hyperthyroidism. The chain couples TRBV28 to TRBJ2-7, with 7 positions matching TRBD1. The CDR3 loop reads CASSLWTGHSYEQYF. Written as DNA, the CDR3 is TGTGCCAGCAGTTTATGGACAGGGCACTCCTACGAGCAGTACTTC. Combining the CDR3 with reference TRBV28 and TRBJ2-7 gives the whole variable domain DVKVTQSSRYLVKRTGEKVFLECVQDMDHENMFWYRQDPGLGLRLIYFSYDVKMKEKGDIPEGYSVSREKKERFSLILESASTNQTSMYLCASSLWTGHSYEQYFGPGTRLTVT.